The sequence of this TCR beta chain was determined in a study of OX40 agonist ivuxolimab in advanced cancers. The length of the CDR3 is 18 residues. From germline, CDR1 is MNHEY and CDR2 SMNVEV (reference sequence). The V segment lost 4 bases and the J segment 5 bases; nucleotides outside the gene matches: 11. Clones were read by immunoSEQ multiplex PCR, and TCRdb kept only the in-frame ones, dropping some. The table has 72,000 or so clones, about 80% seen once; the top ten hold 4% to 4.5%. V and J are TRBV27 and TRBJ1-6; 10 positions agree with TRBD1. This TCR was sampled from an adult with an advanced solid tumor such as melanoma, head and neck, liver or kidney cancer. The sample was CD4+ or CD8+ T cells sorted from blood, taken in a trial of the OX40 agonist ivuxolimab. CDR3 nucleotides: TGTGCCAGCAGTTCCGGGACAGGGGTCACCTCGGATAATTCACCCCTCCACTTT. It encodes CASSSGTGVTSDNSPLHF.